This T cell receptor (beta chain) stems from a study of blood T cell repertoires in COVID-19. Authors' processing steps: Estimated nucleated cell counts came from reference gene primer amplification. The table came from immunoSEQ multiplex PCR; TCRdb's copy has only in-frame clones and leaves some out. V, J and clone size were drawn from that table, and D and trimming were deduced from the DNA. The table includes about 400,000 clones, about 90% detected once. The V and J ends lost 8 bases and 0 bases respectively, with 10 bases between them. Germline CDR1 LNHDA, CDR2 SQIVND (reference sequence). CDR3 size: 13 residues. Participants were aged about 18 to 89 years from 24 US areas.

The rearrangement uses TRBV19 and TRBJ1-1; D gene ambiguous. The material sequenced was PBMCs or T cells enriched from blood (not recorded which). This receptor was obtained from a woman aged 25 to 39 who had recovered from COVID-19. The DNA for the CDR3 is TGTGCCAGTCAAACCACAGTGAACACTGAAGCTTTCTTT. This codes for CASQTTVNTEAFF.